This TCR beta chain was sequenced for a study of monozygotic twins with inflammatory bowel disease. Study results and limitations: Findings did not support one strong IBD-associated signal or clonotype.

Of note for this clonotype: Its antigen is unknown.

TCRdb reprocessed the 5' RACE reads; each CDR3 protein has one entry and no DNA is given. The sample has fewer than 400,000 distinct CDR3 sequences; the top ten hold more than 4.5%. Germline CDR1 reads SGHRS; CDR2 reads YFSETQ. This CDR3 comprises 15 residues. Blood (approximately 2.7 ml) was collected from every donor individually. The gene calls are TRBV5-1 and TRBJ2-1; TCRdb indicates TRBD2, and absent DNA this call remains unverified. Sequenced material: blood. This TCR was sampled from a human donor with ulcerative colitis or Crohn's disease, or a healthy co-twin of an affected twin (not recorded which). The CDR3 sequence: CASSLASPADNEQFF.